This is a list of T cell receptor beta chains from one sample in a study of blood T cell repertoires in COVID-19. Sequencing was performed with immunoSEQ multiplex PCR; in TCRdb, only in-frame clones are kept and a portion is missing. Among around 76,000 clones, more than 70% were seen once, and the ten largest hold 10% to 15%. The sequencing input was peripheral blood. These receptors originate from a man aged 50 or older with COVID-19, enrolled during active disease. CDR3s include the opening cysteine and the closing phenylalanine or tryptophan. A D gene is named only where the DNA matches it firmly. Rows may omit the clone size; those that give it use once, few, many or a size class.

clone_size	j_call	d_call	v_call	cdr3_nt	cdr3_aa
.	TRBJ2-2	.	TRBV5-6	TGTGCCAGCAGCTACGGGGGAGGCAGCCACACCGGGGAGCTGTTTTTT	CASSYGGGSHTGELFF
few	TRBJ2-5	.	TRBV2	TGTGCCAGCAGTGAATTTGACTTCCAAGAGACCCAGTACTTC	CASSEFDFQETQYF
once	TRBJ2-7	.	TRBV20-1	TGCAGTGCTAGTAGCGCCCCTGGGGAGCAGTACTTC	CSASSAPGEQYF
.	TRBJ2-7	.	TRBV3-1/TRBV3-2	TGTGCCAGCAGCCGGGCGGCTAGCTCTTATTACGAGCAGTACTTC	CASSRAASSYYEQYF
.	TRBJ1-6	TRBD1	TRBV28	TGTGCCAGCAGGATATCAGGGGGCGGTAATTCACCCCTCCACTTT	CASRISGGGNSPLHF
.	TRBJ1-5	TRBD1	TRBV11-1	TGTGCCAGCAGCCTGACAGGGGACCAGCCCCAGCATTTT	CASSLTGDQPQHF
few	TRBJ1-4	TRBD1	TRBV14	TGTGCCAGCAGCCCTGGGACAGCAACTAATGAAAAACTGTTTTTT	CASSPGTATNEKLFF
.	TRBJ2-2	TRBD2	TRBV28	TGTGCCAGCAGGGACGGGACTAAGAACACCGGGGAGCTGTTTTTT	CASRDGTKNTGELFF
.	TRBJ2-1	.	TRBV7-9	TGTGCCAGCAGCTTAATAGATTGGACAGCAGGGAGGGGCAATGAGCAGTTCTTC	CASSLIDWTAGRGNEQFF
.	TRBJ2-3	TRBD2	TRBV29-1	TGCAGCGTCGTAGGGACTATTACTAGCACAGATACGCAGTATTTT	CSVVGTITSTDTQYF
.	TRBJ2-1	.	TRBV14	TGTGCCAGCAGCCACGCTGTCAGGGCAAGCTCCTACAATGAGCAGTTCTTC	CASSHAVRASSYNEQFF
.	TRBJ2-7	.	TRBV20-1	TGCAGTGCTAGTGGGCAGGGAGGCGAGCAGTACTTC	CSASGQGGEQYF
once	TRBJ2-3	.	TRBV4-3	TGCGCCAGCAGCCAAGAAAGTTGGACTTCAGGCACAGATACGCAGTATTTT	CASSQESWTSGTDTQYF
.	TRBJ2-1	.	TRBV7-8	TGTGCCAGCAGGCCCCCTCTAGCTTTCAATGAGCAGTTCTTC	CASRPPLAFNEQFF
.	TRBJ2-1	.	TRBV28	TGTGCCAGCAGGGGGGCAGGCGGCAATGAGCAGTTCTTC	CASRGAGGNEQFF
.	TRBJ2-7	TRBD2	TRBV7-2	TGTGCCAGCAGCAAGAAGCGGGAGGGCCTTTACGAGCAGTACTTC	CASSKKREGLYEQYF
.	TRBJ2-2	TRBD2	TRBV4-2	TGTGCCAGCAGCCTACGGACTAGCATGGACGGGGAGCTGTTTTTT	CASSLRTSMDGELFF
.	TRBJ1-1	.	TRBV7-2	TGTGCCAGCAGCTTAGATCGCGGTCCGAACACTGAAGCTTTCTTT	CASSLDRGPNTEAFF
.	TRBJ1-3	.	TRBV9	TGTGCCAGCAGCGCGACAGGAGACTCTGGAAACACCATATATTTT	CASSATGDSGNTIYF
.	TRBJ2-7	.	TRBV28	TGTGCCAGCACCTCCCCCCGAGGCAGGGGCTACAGGCAGTACTTC	CASTSPRGRGYRQYF
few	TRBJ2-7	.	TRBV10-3	TGTGCCATCAGTAGCGCGGAACTCTCCTACGAGCAGTACTTC	CAISSAELSYEQYF
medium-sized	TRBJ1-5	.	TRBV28	TGTGCCAGCAGTTCTGCAGGCCGCAATCAGCCCCAGCATTTT	CASSSAGRNQPQHF
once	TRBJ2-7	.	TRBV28	TGTGCCAGCATCCGGGGGGCGGGTCGTCCCTACGAGCAGTACTTC	CASIRGAGRPYEQYF
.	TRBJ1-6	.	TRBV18	TGTGCCAGCTCACCCCTGACGCGAGGAGGGGATTCACCCCTCCACTTT	CASSPLTRGGDSPLHF
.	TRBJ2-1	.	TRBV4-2	TGTGCCAGCAGCCAGAACCGGGAGCAATTATCCTACAATGAGCAGTTCTTC	CASSQNREQLSYNEQFF
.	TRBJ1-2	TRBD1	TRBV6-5	TGTGCCAGCAGACGAAACCAGGGGGCGCCTGGCTACACCTTC	CASRRNQGAPGYTF
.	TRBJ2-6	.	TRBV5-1	TGCGCCAGCAGCTTGACAGCCTCTGGGGCCAACGTCCTGACTTTC	CASSLTASGANVLTF
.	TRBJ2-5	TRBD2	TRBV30	TGTGCCTGGACAGACCGACTAGCGGGAGGCGAGACCCAGTACTTC	CAWTDRLAGGETQYF
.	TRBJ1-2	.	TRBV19	TGTGCCAGTAGCCCCCGGGACACTTATGGCTACACCTTC	CASSPRDTYGYTF
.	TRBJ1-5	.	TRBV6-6	TGTGCCAGCAGTTTCTACAGGAATCGCAATCAGCCCCAGCATTTT	CASSFYRNRNQPQHF
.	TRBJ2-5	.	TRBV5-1	TGCGCCAGCAGCTCCACAGGGTCAGAGACCCAGTACTTC	CASSSTGSETQYF
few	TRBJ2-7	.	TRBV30	TGTGCCTGGATAAAGGGACTGGGCCCTTACGAGCAGTACTTC	CAWIKGLGPYEQYF
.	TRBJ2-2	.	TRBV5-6	TGTGCCAGCAGCTTGGCAGGGGCGGACACCGGGGAGCTGTTTTTT	CASSLAGADTGELFF
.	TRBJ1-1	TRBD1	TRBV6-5	TGTGCCAGCAGTTACTCGGGGGCCGACAGGGACGCTTTCTTT	CASSYSGADRDAFF
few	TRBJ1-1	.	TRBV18	TGTGCCAGCTCACCACAGACAGGAAACACTGAAGCTTTCTTT	CASSPQTGNTEAFF
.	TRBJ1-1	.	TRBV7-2	TGTGCCAGCAGCTTCCTTGGACTGATGAACACTGAAGCTTTCTTT	CASSFLGLMNTEAFF
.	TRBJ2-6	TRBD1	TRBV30	TGTGCCTGGAGTGGAACCGGGACAGGCCTCTCTGGGGCCAACGTCCTGACTTTC	CAWSGTGTGLSGANVLTF
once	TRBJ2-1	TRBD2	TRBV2	TGTGCCAGCAGTGAGAGGACTAGCGGATGGGGTGAGCAGTTCTTC	CASSERTSGWGEQFF
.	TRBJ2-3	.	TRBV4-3	TGCGCCAGCAGCCAGCGTAGGGACACCGATCGGGCAGATACGCAGTATTTT	CASSQRRDTDRADTQYF
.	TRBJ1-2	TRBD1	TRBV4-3	TGCGCCAGCAGCCAAGCCCCCACAGGGGGCTTTGGCTACACCTTC	CASSQAPTGGFGYTF
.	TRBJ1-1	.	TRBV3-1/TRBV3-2	TGTGCCAGCAGCCAAGGAGACACTGAAGCTTTCTTT	CASSQGDTEAFF
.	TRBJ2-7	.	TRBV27	TGTGCCAGCAGCGAAACAGGGATGGGAGCCTACGAGCAGTACTTC	CASSETGMGAYEQYF
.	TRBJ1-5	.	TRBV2	TGTGCCAGCTCTACAAGGGGTGGTTATCAGCCCCAGCATTTT	CASSTRGGYQPQHF
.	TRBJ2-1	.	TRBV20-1	TGCAGTGCTAGTATTCGGACAAGGTACAATGAGCAGTTCTTC	CSASIRTRYNEQFF
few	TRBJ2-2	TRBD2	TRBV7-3	TGTGCCAGCAGCTTAGCGGGAGCGGTCGGGGAGCTGTTTTTT	CASSLAGAVGELFF
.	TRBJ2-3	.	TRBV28	TGTGCCAGCCCCCCCCCAGGCCTCTCCCTTAGCACAGATACGCAGTATTTT	CASPPPGLSLSTDTQYF
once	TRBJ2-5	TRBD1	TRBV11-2	TGTGCCAGCAGCCCACGACCGACAGGGGTATGGGCAGAGACCCAGTACTTC	CASSPRPTGVWAETQYF
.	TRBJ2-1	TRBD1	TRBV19	TGTGCCAGTACTTCAGACAGGGTTGCGAATGAGCAGTTCTTC	CASTSDRVANEQFF
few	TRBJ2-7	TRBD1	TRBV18	TGTGCCAGCTCCCGACAGGGTTACGAGCAGTACTTC	CASSRQGYEQYF
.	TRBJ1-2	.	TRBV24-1	TGTGCCACCAGTGATTCAGGGGAAGCTAACTATGGCTACACCTTC	CATSDSGEANYGYTF
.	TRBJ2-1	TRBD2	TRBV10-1	TGCGCCAGCAGTGTCAGCGGGAGGATTGAGCAGTTCTTC	CASSVSGRIEQFF
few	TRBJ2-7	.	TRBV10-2	TGCGCCAGCACCCCAGGGGCCTACGAGCAGTACTTC	CASTPGAYEQYF
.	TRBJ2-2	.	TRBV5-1	TGCGCCAGCAGCGCGAACGGGAACACCGGGGAGCTGTTTTTT	CASSANGNTGELFF
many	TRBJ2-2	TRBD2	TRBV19	TGTGCCAGTAGTATAGTGTATGCGGGAGTAGTTCCCGACACCGGGGAGCTGTTTTTT	CASSIVYAGVVPDTGELFF
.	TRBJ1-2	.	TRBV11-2	TGTGCCAGCAGCTTAGCCCAGGCCACTAACTATGGCTACACCTTC	CASSLAQATNYGYTF